This T cell receptor (beta chain) appears in the sequencing data of a study of cytomegalovirus exposure and HLA in healthy donors. Study results and caveats: In vitro confirmation showed a few CMV-associated chains to be CMV antigen specific. Approximately 160 TCR beta chains were listed as cytomegalovirus-associated. Sequence variants that were highly shared formed a cluster that was likely a sequencing artifact. A link between a missense DCLRE1C variant and TCR beta V- and J-gene trimming emerged from a later analysis.

The PCR ran on 60 Vbeta and 13 Jbeta primers. Data came from immunoSEQ multiplex PCR; TCRdb stores just in-frame clones and leaves some out. The sample contains 150,000 to 200,000 clones, roughly 84% of which appear only once. The junction had 8 bases not matched to a gene; V was cut back by 3 bases and J by 6 bases. The V gene's germline CDR1 is SGHDT and CDR2 YYEEEE. The CDR3 has 14 residues. As regards this clone: The antigen remains undetermined.

This chain links TRBV5-6 with TRBJ2-7, with 8 positions matching TRBD2. The receptor was isolated from a man aged 18-30 years in good health and CMV-seronegative. The sample taken for sequencing was PBMCs. CDR3 bases: TGTGCCAGCAGCTCCGGGGGGGGTTCGGCCGAGCAGTACTTC. It encodes CASSSGGGSAEQYF.